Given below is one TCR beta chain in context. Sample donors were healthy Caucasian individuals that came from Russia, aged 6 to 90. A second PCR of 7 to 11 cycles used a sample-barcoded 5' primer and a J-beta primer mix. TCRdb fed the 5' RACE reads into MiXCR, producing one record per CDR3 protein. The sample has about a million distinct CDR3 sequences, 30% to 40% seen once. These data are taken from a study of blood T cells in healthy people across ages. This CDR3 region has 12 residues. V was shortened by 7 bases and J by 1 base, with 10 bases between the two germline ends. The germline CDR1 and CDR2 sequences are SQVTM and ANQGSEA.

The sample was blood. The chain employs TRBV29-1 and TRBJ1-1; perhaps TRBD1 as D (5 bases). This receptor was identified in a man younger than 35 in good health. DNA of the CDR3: TGCAGCGGGGGACGGGAGAACACTGAAGCTTTCTTT. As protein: CSGGRENTEAFF.